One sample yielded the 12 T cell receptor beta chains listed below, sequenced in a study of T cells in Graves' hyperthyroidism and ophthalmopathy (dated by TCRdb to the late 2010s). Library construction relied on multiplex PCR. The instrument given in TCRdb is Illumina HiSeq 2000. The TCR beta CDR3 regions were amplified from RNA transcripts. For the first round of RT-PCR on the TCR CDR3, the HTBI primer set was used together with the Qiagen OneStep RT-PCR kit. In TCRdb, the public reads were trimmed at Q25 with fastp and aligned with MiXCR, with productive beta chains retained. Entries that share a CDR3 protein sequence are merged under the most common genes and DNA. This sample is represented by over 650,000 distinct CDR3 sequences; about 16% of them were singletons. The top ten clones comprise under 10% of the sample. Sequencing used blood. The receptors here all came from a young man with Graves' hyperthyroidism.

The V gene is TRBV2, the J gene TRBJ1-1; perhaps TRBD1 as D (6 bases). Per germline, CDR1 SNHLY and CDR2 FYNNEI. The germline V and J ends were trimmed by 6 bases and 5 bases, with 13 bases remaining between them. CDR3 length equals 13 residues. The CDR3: CASSQDSGTEAFF. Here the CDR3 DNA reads TGTGCCAGCAGCCAGGACAGTGGGACTGAAGCTTTCTTT.

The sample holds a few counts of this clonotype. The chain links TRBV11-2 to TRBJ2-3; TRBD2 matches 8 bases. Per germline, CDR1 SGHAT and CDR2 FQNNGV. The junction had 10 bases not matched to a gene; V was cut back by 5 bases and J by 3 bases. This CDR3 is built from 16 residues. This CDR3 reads CASSPGTRLSTDTQYF. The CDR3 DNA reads TGTGCCAGCAGCCCCGGGACTAGACTATCGACAGATACGCAGTATTTT.

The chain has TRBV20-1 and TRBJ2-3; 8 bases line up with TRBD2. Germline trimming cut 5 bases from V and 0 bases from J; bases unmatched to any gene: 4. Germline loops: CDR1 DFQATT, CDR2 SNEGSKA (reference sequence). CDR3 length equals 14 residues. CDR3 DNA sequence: TGCAGTGCTCTCGGACTAGCCAGCACAGATACGCAGTATTTT. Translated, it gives CSALGLASTDTQYF.

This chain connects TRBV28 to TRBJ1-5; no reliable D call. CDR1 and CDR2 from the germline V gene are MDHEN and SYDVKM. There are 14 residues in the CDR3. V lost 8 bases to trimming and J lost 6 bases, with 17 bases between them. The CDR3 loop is CASLGPAAGQPQHF. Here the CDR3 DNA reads TGTGCCAGCCTAGGACCCGCGGCGGGTCAGCCCCAGCATTTT.

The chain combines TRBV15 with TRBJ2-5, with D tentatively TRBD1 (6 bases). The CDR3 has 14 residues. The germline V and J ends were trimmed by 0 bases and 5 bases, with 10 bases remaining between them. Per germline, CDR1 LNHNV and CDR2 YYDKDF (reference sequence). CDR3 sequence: CATSRDRGLETQYF. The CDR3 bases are TGTGCCACCAGCAGAGACAGGGGATTGGAGACCCAGTACTTC.

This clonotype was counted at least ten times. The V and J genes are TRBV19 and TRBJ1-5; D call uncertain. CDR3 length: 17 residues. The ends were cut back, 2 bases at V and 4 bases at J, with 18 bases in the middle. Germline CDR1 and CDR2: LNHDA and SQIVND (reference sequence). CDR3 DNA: TGTGCCAGTAGTATAAGGACGGGCCCTACCATGAATCAGCCCCAGCATTTT. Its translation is CASSIRTGPTMNQPQHF.

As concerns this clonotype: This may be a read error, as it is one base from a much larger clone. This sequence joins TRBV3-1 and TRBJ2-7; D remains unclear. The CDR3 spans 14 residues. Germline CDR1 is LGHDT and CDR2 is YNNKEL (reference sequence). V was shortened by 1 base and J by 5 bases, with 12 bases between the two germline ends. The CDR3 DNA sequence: TGTGCCAGCAGCCAAGCCTCTGGCGCCCACGAGCAGTACTTC. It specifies CASSQASGAHEQYF.

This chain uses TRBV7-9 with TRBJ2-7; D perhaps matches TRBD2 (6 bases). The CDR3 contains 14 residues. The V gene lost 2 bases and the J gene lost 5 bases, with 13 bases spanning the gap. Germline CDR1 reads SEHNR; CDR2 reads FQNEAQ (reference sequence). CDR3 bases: TGTGCCAGCAGCTTACGGGGGTCCGTAGACGAGCAGTACTTC. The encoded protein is CASSLRGSVDEQYF.

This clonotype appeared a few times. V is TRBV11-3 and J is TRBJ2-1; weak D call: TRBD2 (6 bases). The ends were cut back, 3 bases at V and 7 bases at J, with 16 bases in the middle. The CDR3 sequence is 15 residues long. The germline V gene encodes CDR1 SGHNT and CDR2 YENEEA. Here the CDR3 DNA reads TGTGCCAGCAGCTTTTCGGAGGGCCGATGGAATGAGCAGTTCTTC. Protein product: CASSFSEGRWNEQFF.

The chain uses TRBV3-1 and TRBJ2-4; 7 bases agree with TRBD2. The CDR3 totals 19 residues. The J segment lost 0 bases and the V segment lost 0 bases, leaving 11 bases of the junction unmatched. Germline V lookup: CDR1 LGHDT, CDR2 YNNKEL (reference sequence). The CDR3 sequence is CASSQDAMGEGIAKNIQYF. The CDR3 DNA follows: TGTGCCAGCAGCCAAGATGCAATGGGGGAGGGGATAGCCAAAAACATTCAGTACTTC.

The CDR3 spells CASSTTGPSNQPQHF. Here the CDR3 DNA reads TGTGCCAGTAGCACCACAGGGCCAAGCAATCAGCCCCAGCATTTT. The V call is TRBV19, the J call TRBJ1-5, with a weak D call TRBD1 (6 bases). V lost 6 bases and J 1 base, leaving 13 bases between the germline ends. From germline, CDR1 is LNHDA and CDR2 SQIVND (reference sequence). The CDR3 runs to 15 residues.

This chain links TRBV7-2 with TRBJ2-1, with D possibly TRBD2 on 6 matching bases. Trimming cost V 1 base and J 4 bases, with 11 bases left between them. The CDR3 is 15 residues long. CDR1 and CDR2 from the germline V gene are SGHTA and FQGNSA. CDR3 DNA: TGTGCCAGCAGCTTAGTACGGGAGCCGTACAATGAGCAGTTCTTC. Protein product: CASSLVREPYNEQFF.